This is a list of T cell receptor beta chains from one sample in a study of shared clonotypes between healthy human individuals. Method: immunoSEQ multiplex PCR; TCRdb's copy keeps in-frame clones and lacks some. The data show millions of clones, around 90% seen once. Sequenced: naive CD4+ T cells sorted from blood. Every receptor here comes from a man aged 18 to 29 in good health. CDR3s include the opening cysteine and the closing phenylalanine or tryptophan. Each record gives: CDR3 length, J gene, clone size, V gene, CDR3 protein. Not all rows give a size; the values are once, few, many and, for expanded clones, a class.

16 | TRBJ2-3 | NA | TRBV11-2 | CASSLGQGAGADTQYF
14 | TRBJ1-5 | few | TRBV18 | CASSPGVSNQPQHF
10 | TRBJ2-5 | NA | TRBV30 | CAWSGKTQYF
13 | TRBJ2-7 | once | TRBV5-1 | CASSHGLDSEQYF
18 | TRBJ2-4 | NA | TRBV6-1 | CASSEAPGADLAKNIQYF
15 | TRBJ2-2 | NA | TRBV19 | CASSKDIANTGELFF
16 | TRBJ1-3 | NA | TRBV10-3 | CAISELVQGTGNTIYF
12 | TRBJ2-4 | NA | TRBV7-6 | CASSLKGDIQYF
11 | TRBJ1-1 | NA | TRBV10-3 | CAIRYNTEAFF
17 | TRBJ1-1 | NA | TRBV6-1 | CASSEVEKGRLTPEAFF
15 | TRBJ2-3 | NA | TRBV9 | CASSAPTSLTDTQYF
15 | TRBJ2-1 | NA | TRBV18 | CASSPQGTGVDEQFF
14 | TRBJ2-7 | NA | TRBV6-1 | CAILEGGYSYEQYF
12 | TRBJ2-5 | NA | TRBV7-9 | CASSSRGGEQYF
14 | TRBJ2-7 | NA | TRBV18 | CASSPSRGSYEQYF
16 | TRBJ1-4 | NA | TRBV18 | CASSRGQGATNEKLFF
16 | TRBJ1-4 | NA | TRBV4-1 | CASSQEGTGSNEKLFF
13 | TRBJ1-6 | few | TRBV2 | CASSEAGVSPLHF
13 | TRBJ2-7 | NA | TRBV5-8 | CASSLLDRYEQYF
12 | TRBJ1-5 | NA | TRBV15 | CATSRGGQPQHF
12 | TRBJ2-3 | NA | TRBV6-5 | CASSYVGDTQYF
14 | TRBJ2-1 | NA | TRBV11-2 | CASSYGQGASEQFF
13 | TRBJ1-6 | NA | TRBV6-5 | CASRGQNNSPLHF
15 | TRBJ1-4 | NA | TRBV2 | CASRRDRGQGEKLFF
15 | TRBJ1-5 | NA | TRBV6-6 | CASSQTGVYNQPQHF
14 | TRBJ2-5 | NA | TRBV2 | CASQQLSGQETQYF
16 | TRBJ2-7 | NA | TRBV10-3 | CATYPGTSGRINEQYF
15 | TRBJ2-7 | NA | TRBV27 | CASRMSGSSTYEQYF
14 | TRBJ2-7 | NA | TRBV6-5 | CATARPAGTYEQYF
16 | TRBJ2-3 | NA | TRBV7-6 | CASSLSGATLTDTQYF
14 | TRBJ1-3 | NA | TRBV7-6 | CASSRQGTGNTIYF